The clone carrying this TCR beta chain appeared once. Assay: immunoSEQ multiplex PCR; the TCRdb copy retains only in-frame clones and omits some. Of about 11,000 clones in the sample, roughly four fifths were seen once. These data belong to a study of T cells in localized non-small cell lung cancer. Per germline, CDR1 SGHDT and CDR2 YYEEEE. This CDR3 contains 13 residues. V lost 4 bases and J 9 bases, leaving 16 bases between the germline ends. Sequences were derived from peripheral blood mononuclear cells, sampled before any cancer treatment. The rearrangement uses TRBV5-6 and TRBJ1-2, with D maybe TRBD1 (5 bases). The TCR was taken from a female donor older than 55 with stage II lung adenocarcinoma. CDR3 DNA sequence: TGTGCCAGCAGCCCCAGCTTTTGGGACCGCTACACCTTC. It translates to CASSPSFWDRYTF.